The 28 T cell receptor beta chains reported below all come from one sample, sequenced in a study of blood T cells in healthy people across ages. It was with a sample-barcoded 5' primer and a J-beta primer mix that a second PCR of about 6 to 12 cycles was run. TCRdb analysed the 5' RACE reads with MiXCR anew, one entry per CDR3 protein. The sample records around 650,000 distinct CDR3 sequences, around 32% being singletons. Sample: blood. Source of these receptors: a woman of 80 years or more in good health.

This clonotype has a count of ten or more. The DNA for the CDR3 is TGTGCCAGCAGCCAAGCCCGGGGGGGCTACACCTTC. Translating gives CASSQARGGYTF. This sequence joins TRBV3-1 and TRBJ1-2; TRBD1 might be the D (5 bases). This CDR3 region has 12 residues. V was clipped by 1 base and J by 8 bases, with 8 bases between them. CDR1 LGHDT and CDR2 YNNKEL come from the germline V gene (reference sequence).

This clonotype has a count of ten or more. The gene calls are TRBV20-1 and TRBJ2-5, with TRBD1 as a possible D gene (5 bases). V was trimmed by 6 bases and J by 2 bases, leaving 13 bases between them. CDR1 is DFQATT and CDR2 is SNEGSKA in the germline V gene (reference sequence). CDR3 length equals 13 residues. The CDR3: CSAKGAVQETQYF. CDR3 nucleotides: TGCAGTGCCAAAGGGGCAGTTCAAGAGACCCAGTACTTC.

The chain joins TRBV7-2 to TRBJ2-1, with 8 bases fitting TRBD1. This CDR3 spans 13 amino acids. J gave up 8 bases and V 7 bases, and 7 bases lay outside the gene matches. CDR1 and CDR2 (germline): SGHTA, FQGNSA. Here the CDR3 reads CASKTDRGHEQFF. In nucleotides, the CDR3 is TGTGCCAGCAAAACCGACAGGGGCCATGAGCAGTTCTTC.

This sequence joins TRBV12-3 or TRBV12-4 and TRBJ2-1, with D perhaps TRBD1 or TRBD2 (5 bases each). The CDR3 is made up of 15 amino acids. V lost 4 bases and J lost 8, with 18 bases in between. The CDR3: CASSWSGALVDEQFF. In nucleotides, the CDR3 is TGTGCCAGCAGTTGGTCCGGGGCCCTCGTCGATGAGCAGTTCTTC.

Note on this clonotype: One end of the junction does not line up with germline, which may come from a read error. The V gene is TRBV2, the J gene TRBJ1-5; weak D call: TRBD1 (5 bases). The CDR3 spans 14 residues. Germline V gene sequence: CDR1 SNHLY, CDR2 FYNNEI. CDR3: CASRTDPADQPQQF. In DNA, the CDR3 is TGTGCCAGCAGGACAGACCCGGCGGATCAGCCCCAGCAGTTT.

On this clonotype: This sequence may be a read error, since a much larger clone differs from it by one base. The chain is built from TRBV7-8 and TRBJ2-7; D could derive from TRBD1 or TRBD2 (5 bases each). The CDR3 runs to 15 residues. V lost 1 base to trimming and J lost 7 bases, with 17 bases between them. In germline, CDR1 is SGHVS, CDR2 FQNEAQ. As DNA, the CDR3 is TGTGCCAGCAGCTTAGACTCGGGGCCGTGGAATGAGCAGTACTTC. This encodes CASSLDSGPWNEQYF. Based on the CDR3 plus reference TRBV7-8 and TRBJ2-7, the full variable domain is GAGVSQSPRYKVAKRGQDVALRCDPISGHVSLFWYQQALGQGPEFLTYFQNEAQLDKSGLPSDRFFAERPEGSVSTLKIQRTQQEDSAVYLCASSLDSGPWNEQYFGPGTRLTVT.

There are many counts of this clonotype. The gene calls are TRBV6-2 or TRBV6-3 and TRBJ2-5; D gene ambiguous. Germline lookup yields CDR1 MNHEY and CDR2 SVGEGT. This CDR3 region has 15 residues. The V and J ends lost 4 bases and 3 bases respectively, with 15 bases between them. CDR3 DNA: TGTGCCAGCAGTTCGTGGTTTGCTTCCAAAGAGACCCAGTACTTC. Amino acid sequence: CASSSWFASKETQYF.

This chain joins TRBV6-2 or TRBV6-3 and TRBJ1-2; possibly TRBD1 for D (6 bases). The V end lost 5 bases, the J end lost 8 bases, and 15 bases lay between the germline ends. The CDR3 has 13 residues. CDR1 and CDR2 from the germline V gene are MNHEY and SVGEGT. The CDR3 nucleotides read TGTGCCAGCAGTCCGAGGGGGGCCAGAGGCTACACCTTC. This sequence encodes CASSPRGARGYTF.

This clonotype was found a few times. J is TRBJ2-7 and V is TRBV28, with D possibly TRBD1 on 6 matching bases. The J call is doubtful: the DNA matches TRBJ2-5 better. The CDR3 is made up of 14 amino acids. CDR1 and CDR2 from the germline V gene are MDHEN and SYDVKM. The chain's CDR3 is CASSYTRGRGTQYF. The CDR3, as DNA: TGTGCCAGCAGTTATACCAGGGGCAGGGGGACCCAGTACTTC.

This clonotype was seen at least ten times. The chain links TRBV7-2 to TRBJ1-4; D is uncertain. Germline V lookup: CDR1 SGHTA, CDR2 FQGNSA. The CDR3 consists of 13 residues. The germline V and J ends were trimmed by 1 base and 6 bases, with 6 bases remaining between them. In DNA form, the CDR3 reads TGTGCCAGCAGCTTAGGGGGAGATGAAAAACTGTTTTTT. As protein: CASSLGGDEKLFF.

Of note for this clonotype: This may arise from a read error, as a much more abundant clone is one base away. The CDR3 region has the DNA TGTGCCAGCAGTTTGCCGGGACAGGGGAGTGCGCAGTACTTC. It codes for CASSLPGQGSAQYF. The chain joins TRBV6-2 or TRBV6-3 to TRBJ2-7; the match to TRBD1 covers 10 bases. The V and J ends lost 4 bases and 9 bases, in that order; junction bases with no gene match: 9. The germline V gene has CDR1 MNHEY and CDR2 SVGEGT. The CDR3 totals 14 residues.

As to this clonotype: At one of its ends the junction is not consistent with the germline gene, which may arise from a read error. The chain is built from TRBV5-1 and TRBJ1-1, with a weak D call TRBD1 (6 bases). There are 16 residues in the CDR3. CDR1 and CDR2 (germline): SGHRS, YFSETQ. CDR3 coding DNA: TGCGCCGGCAGCTTGGGGCTTGGCGGGGGCGACACTGAAGCTTTCTTT. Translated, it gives CAGSLGLGGGDTEAFF.

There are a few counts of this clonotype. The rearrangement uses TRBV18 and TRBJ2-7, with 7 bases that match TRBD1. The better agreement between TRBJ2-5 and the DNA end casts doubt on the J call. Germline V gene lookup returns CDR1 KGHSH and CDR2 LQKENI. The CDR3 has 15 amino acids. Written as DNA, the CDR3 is TGTGCCAGCTCACCTAACTCCAGGGGGTCGAAGACCCAGTACTTC. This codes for CASSPNSRGSKTQYF.

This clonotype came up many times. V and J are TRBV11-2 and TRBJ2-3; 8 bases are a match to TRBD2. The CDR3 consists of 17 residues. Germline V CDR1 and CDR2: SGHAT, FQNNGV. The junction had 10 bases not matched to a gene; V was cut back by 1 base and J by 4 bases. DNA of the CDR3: TGTGCCAGCAGCTTAGCTGGACGGGGGGGAAGGCCAGATACGCAGTATTTT. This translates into CASSLAGRGGRPDTQYF.

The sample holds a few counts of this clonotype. The CDR3 loop is CASSGGRALNTEAFF. In nucleotides, the CDR3 is TGTGCCAGCAGCGGAGGCCGGGCTTTGAACACTGAAGCTTTCTTT. The chain uses TRBV7-9 and TRBJ1-1; D gene unclear. V lost 5 bases, J lost 0 bases, and 13 bases lay in between. Germline V CDR1 and CDR2: SEHNR, FQNEAQ (reference sequence). CDR3 length: 15 residues.

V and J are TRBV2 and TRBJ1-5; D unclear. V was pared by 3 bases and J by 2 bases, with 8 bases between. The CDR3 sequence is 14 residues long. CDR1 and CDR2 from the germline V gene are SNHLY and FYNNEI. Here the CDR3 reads CASSDKAGNQPQHF. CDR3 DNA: TGTGCCAGCAGTGATAAGGCTGGCAATCAGCCCCAGCATTTT. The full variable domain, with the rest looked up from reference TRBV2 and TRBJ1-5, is EPEVTQTPSHQVTQMGQEVILRCVPISNHLYFYWYRQILGQKVEFLVSFYNNEISEKSEIFDDQFSVERPDGSNFTLKIRSTKLEDSAMYFCASSDKAGNQPQHFGDGTRLSIL.

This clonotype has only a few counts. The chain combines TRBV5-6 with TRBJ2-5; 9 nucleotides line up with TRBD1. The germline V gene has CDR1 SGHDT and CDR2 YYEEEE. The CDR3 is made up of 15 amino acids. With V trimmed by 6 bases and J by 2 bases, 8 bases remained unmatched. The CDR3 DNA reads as TGTGCCAGCAACGTTGACAGGGGGAGACAAGAGACCCAGTACTTC. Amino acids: CASNVDRGRQETQYF.

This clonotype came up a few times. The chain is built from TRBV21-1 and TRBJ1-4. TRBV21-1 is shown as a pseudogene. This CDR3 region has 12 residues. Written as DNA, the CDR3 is TGTGCCAGCATCCCCATGGGGGAAAAACTGTTTTTT. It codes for CASIPMGEKLFF.

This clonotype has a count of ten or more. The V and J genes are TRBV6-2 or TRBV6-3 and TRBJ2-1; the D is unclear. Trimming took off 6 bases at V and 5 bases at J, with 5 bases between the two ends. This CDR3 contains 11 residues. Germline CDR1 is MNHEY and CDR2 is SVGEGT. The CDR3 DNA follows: TGTGCCAGCAGGAACCACAATGAGCAGTTCTTC. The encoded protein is CASRNHNEQFF.

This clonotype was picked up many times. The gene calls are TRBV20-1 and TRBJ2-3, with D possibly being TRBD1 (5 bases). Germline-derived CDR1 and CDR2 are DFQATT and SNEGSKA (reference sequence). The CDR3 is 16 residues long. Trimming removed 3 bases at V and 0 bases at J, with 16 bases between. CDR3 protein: CSARGPVQGSTDTQYF. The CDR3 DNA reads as TGCAGTGCTAGGGGCCCAGTGCAGGGAAGCACAGATACGCAGTATTTT.

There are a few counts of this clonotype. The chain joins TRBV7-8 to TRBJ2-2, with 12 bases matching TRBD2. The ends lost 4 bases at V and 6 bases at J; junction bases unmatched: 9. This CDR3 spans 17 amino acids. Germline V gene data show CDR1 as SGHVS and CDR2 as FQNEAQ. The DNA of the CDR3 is TGTGCCAGCAGCTCGAGACTAGCGGGGGCCCTAGCCGGGGAGCTGTTTTTT. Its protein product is CASSSRLAGALAGELFF.

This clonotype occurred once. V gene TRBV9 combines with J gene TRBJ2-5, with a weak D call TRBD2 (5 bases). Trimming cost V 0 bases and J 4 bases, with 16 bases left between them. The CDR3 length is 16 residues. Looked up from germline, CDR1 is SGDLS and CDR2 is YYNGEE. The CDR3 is CASSVGTVDWGETQYF. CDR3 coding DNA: TGTGCCAGCAGCGTAGGTACGGTGGACTGGGGAGAGACCCAGTACTTC.

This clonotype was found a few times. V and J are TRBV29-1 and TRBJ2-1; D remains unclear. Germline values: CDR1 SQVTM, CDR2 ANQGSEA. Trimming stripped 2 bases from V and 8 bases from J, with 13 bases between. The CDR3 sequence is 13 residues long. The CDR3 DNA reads TGCAGCGTTGAAACAAATTGGGCCCATGAGCAGTTCTTC. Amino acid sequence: CSVETNWAHEQFF.

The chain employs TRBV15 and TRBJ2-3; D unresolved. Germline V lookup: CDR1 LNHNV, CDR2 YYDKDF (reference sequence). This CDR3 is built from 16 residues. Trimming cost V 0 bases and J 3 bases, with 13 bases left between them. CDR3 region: CATSREVWSSTDTQYF. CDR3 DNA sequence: TGTGCCACCAGCAGAGAAGTGTGGAGCTCGACAGATACGCAGTATTTT.

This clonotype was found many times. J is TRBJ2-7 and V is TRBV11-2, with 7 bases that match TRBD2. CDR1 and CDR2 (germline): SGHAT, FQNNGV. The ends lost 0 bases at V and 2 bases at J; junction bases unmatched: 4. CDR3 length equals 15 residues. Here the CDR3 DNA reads TGTGCCAGCAGCTTAGATCCGGGGGGAACCTACGAGCAGTACTTC. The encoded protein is CASSLDPGGTYEQYF.

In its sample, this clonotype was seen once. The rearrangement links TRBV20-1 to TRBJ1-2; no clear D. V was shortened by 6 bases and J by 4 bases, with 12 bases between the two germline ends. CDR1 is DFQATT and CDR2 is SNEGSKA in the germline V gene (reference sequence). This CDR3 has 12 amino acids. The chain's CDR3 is CSAVGGIYGYTF. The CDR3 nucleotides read TGCAGTGCCGTAGGCGGGATCTATGGCTACACCTTC.

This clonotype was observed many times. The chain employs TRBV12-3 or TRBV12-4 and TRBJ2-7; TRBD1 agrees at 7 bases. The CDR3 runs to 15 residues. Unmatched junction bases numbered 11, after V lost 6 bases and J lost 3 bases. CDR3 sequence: CASSLRGQVFYEQYF. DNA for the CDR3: TGTGCCAGCAGCCTGAGGGGGCAGGTATTCTACGAGCAGTACTTC.

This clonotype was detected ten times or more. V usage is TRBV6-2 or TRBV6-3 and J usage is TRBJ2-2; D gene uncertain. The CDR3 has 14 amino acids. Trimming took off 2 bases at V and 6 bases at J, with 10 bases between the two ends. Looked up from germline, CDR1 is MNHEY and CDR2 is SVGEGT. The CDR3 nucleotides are TGTGCCAGCAGTTACCTAGGCGGAGCCGGGGAGCTGTTTTTT. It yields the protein CASSYLGGAGELFF.